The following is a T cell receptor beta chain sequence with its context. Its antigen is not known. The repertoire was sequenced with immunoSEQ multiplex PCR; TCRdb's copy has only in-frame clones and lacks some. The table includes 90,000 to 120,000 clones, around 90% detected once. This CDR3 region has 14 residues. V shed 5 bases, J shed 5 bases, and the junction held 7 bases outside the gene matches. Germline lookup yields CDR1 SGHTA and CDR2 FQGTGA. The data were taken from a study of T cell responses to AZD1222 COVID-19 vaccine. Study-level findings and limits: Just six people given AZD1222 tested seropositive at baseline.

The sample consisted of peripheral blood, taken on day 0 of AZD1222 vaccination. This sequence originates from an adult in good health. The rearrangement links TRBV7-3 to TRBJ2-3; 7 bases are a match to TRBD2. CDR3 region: CASSPGRAQDTQYF. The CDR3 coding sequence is TGTGCCAGCAGCCCAGGGAGGGCGCAAGATACGCAGTATTTT.